Below, 26 T cell receptor beta chains from the same sample are listed, as sequenced in a study of T cells in Graves' hyperthyroidism and ophthalmopathy (dated by TCRdb to the late 2010s). The library was produced with multiplex PCR. Sequencing was performed on an Illumina HiSeq 2000. Amplification of TCR beta CDR3 regions was carried out from RNA transcripts. The first round of RT-PCR for the TCR CDR3 was performed with the HTBI primer set and the Qiagen OneStep RT-PCR kit. Through fastp at Q25 and MiXCR, TCRdb rebuilt clones from the public reads, retaining in-frame beta chains. Entries that share a CDR3 protein sequence are merged under the most common genes and DNA. In all, the sample holds around 400,000 distinct CDR3 sequences, and about 25% of those were seen once. Of the sample, roughly 70% is held by the ten largest clones. The sequenced sample consisted of blood. Source of these receptors: a man between 45 and 60 years old with Graves' hyperthyroidism.

In its sample, this clonotype was seen a few times. The V gene is TRBV7-3, the J gene TRBJ2-2; D possibly uses TRBD1 or TRBD2 (5 bases each). CDR3 length: 17 residues. Germline values: CDR1 SGHTA, CDR2 FQGTGA. V was trimmed by 5 bases and J by 4 bases, leaving 20 bases between them. CDR3 protein: CASSPFRDLHITGELFF. CDR3 bases: TGTGCCAGCAGCCCTTTCCGGGACCTCCATATCACCGGGGAGCTGTTTTTT.

This clonotype was recorded at least ten times. The CDR3: CASSLVGFQETQYF. The CDR3 DNA follows: TGTGCCAGCAGCTTAGTGGGTTTCCAAGAGACCCAGTACTTC. V is TRBV11-3 and J is TRBJ2-5; no clear D. Germline lookup yields CDR1 SGHNT and CDR2 YENEEA. This CDR3 spans 14 amino acids. V dropped 1 base and J dropped 1 base, with 7 bases sitting between them.

The rearrangement uses TRBV18 and TRBJ2-5, with D unclear. V was pared by 4 bases and J by 3 bases, with 9 bases between. The CDR3 is made up of 13 amino acids. In germline, CDR1 is KGHSH, CDR2 LQKENI. CDR3 residues: CASSRTRKETQYF. The CDR3 coding sequence is TGTGCCAGCTCACGAACGAGAAAAGAGACCCAGTACTTC.

This rearrangement joins TRBV29-1 to TRBJ2-1; 8 bases match TRBD2. This CDR3 is 13 amino acids long. In germline, CDR1 is SQVTM, CDR2 ANQGSEA. Losses at the gene ends were 4 bases for V and 7 bases for J; bases not matched to a gene: 6. The CDR3 nucleotides are TGCAGCGTTGTCAAGCGGGAGAGAAATGAGCAGTTCTTC. Amino acids: CSVVKRERNEQFF.

Regarding this clonotype: A read error may account for a junction end that differs from germline. The rearrangement joins TRBV7-2 to TRBJ2-2; D gene uncertain. The CDR3 is made up of 15 amino acids. The V gene's germline CDR1 is SGHTA and CDR2 FQGNSA. The DNA of the CDR3 is TGTGCCAACAGCTTAGTCCCCAGCAACACCGGGGAGCTGTTTTTT. It codes for CANSLVPSNTGELFF.

The CDR3 DNA is TGTGCCAGCAGTAGGCTGGGTGAAAAACTGTTTTTT. Amino acid sequence: CASSRLGEKLFF. The chain links TRBV27 to TRBJ1-4; unclear D gene. This CDR3 is built from 12 residues. V lost 5 bases and J 7 bases, leaving 8 bases between the germline ends. Germline lookup yields CDR1 MNHEY and CDR2 SMNVEV (reference sequence).

This clonotype was detected many times. This rearrangement joins TRBV28 to TRBJ2-3; the match to TRBD1 covers 11 bases. The trim removed 6 bases at V and 5 bases at J, leaving 10 bases unmatched. The CDR3 length is 16 residues. Looked up from germline, CDR1 is MDHEN and CDR2 is SYDVKM. The CDR3 sequence: CASRPFGQGAEDTQYF. The CDR3 coding sequence is TGTGCCAGCAGACCTTTCGGACAGGGGGCAGAAGATACGCAGTATTTT.

The V and J genes are TRBV5-4 and TRBJ2-3; no clear D gene. The V end lost 7 bases, the J end lost 0 bases, and 12 bases lay between the germline ends. This CDR3 has 14 amino acids. CDR1 is SGHNT, CDR2 YYREEE, per germline (reference sequence). This CDR3 reads CASATGQSTDTQYF. In DNA form, the CDR3 reads TGTGCCAGCGCGACCGGCCAAAGCACAGATACGCAGTATTTT.

There are many counts of this clonotype. The chain has TRBV27 and TRBJ2-3; TRBD2 aligns across 9 bases. Per the germline V gene, CDR1 is MNHEY and CDR2 is SMNVEV (reference sequence). J lost 4 bases, V lost 6 bases, and 11 bases had no gene match. The length of the CDR3 is 16 residues. CDR3 sequence: CASSWDRAGGPDTQYF. CDR3 in DNA: TGTGCCAGCAGCTGGGATCGAGCGGGAGGTCCAGATACGCAGTATTTT.

This clonotype turned up a few times. The gene calls are TRBV5-6 and TRBJ2-7; D call uncertain. Trimming took off 7 bases at V and 3 bases at J, with 5 bases between the two ends. From germline, CDR1 is SGHDT and CDR2 YYEEEE. The CDR3 covers 10 residues. In DNA form, the CDR3 reads TGTGCCAGCCCCGGCTACGAGCAGTACTTC. Residues: CASPGYEQYF.

This chain links TRBV27 with TRBJ2-7; D may be TRBD1 or TRBD2 (7 bases each). V shed 6 bases and J shed 6 bases, with 18 bases lying between them. Per the germline V gene, CDR1 is MNHEY and CDR2 is SMNVEV (reference sequence). The CDR3 is 14 residues long. CDR3 amino acids: CASRAQGGGFEQYF. Here the CDR3 DNA reads TGTGCCAGCAGGGCGCAGGGGGGAGGGTTCGAGCAGTACTTC.

This rearrangement joins TRBV6-1 to TRBJ2-7; TRBD1 matches at 7 bases. Per the germline V gene, CDR1 is MNHNS and CDR2 is SASEGT. V shed 5 bases, J shed 5 bases, and the junction held 12 bases outside the gene matches. CDR3 length: 15 amino acids. For the CDR3, the DNA is TGTGCCAGCAGTAAACCAGGGGGTCCGGACCACGAGCAGTACTTC. Translation: CASSKPGGPDHEQYF.

This clonotype has a count of ten or more. The chain recombines TRBV6-1 with TRBJ2-7, with D uncertain. The CDR3 totals 14 residues. Germline V CDR1 and CDR2: MNHNS, SASEGT. V shed 8 bases and J shed 7 bases, with 21 bases lying between them. The CDR3 is CASVGAGNLGEQYF. DNA of the CDR3: TGTGCCAGCGTCGGAGCAGGTAACCTAGGAGAGCAGTACTTC.

This sequence joins TRBV19 and TRBJ1-3; D call uncertain. The CDR3 is 15 residues long. Germline V lookup: CDR1 LNHDA, CDR2 SQIVND (reference sequence). Trimming pared 3 bases from V and 1 base from J, leaving 10 bases between. CDR3 in amino acids: CASSISSLSGNTIYF. For the CDR3, the DNA is TGTGCCAGTAGTATCAGCAGCTTATCTGGAAACACCATATATTTT.

V usage is TRBV3-1 and J usage is TRBJ2-2, with 8 bases identical to TRBD2. This CDR3 spans 16 amino acids. Trimming took 4 bases from V and 3 from J; bases not matched to a gene: 7. The germline gives CDR1 LGHDT, CDR2 YNNKEL (reference sequence). The CDR3 sequence is CASSPRNGGDTGELFF. CDR3 bases: TGTGCCAGCAGCCCGCGAAACGGGGGGGACACCGGGGAGCTGTTTTTT.

The chain uses TRBV14 and TRBJ1-6, with TRBD1 matching over 11 bases. The CDR3 spans 16 residues. With 4 bases clipped from V and 8 bases from J, the junction kept 7 bases outside the gene matches. In germline, CDR1 is SGHDN, CDR2 FVKESK. The CDR3 is CASSRGQGAFDSPLHF. As DNA, the CDR3 is TGTGCCAGCAGCCGCGGACAGGGGGCGTTTGATTCACCCCTCCACTTT.

This clonotype turned up a few times. The V and J genes are TRBV20-1 and TRBJ2-7; no definite D call. CDR1 and CDR2 from the germline V gene are DFQATT and SNEGSKA (reference sequence). V lost 1 base to trimming and J lost 1 base, with 11 bases between them. CDR3 size: 14 residues. The CDR3 DNA reads TGCAGTGCTAGAGCGCCAGCGTTATCCTACGAGCAGTACTTC. It encodes CSARAPALSYEQYF.

V and J are TRBV6-1 and TRBJ1-3; possibly TRBD1 for D (6 bases). In germline, CDR1 is MNHNS, CDR2 SASEGT. V was clipped by 3 bases and J by 4 bases, with 13 bases between them. CDR3 length equals 15 residues. The CDR3 DNA reads as TGTGCCAGCAGTGACGGGGACACAGTGGGAAACACCATATATTTT. Translated, it gives CASSDGDTVGNTIYF.

This clonotype was picked up many times. The V call is TRBV28, the J call TRBJ1-3; perhaps TRBD1 as D (5 bases). The germline V and J ends were trimmed by 4 bases and 0 bases, with 7 bases remaining between them. Germline loops: CDR1 MDHEN, CDR2 SYDVKM. This CDR3 has 14 residues. The CDR3 region is CASSYGGSGNTIYF. CDR3 nucleotide sequence: TGTGCCAGCAGTTACGGGGGCTCTGGAAACACCATATATTTT. The full variable domain, with the rest looked up from reference TRBV28 and TRBJ1-3, is DVKVTQSSRYLVKRTGEKVFLECVQDMDHENMFWYRQDPGLGLRLIYFSYDVKMKEKGDIPEGYSVSREKKERFSLILESASTNQTSMYLCASSYGGSGNTIYFGEGSWLTVV.

This clonotype came up many times. The chain carries TRBV30 and TRBJ2-3, with TRBD2 matching over 8 bases. V trimming: 0 bases; J trimming: 2 bases; junction bases outside the gene matches: 7. CDR3 length equals 16 residues. The germline CDR1 and CDR2 sequences are GTSNPN and SVGIG (reference sequence). CDR3 DNA sequence: TGTGCCTGGAGTGTAGGGCCTAGCGGGTTCACAGATACGCAGTATTTT. Protein product: CAWSVGPSGFTDTQYF.

The chain joins TRBV9 to TRBJ2-3, with D unresolved. Germline values: CDR1 SGDLS, CDR2 YYNGEE. The CDR3 loop spans 13 amino acids. Trimming took off 6 bases at V and 0 bases at J, with 8 bases between the two ends. The CDR3 nucleotides are TGTGCCAGCAACGGCGGAAGCACAGATACGCAGTATTTT. Translation gives CASNGGSTDTQYF.

This clonotype was recorded many times. The chain links TRBV5-1 to TRBJ2-7; no clear D. V lost 5 bases and J lost 2, with 14 bases in between. CDR3 length: 14 amino acids. The germline V gene encodes CDR1 SGHRS and CDR2 YFSETQ. Here the CDR3 reads CASRLEKGTYEQYF. In DNA form, the CDR3 reads TGCGCCAGCAGGCTGGAGAAAGGTACCTACGAGCAGTACTTC. The entire variable domain, with the rest obtained from reference TRBV5-1 and TRBJ2-7, is as follows: KAGVTQTPRYLIKTRGQQVTLSCSPISGHRSVSWYQQTPGQGLQFLFEYFSETQRNKGNFPGRFSGRQFSNSRSEMNVSTLELGDSALYLCASRLEKGTYEQYFGPGTRLTVT.

The CDR3 DNA sequence: TGTGCCAGCAGCTGGGGGACTAGCGGGAACTACGAGCAGTACTTC. This codes for CASSWGTSGNYEQYF. J is TRBJ2-7 and V is TRBV5-6; 13 bases align to TRBD2. The CDR3 has 15 residues. CDR1 is SGHDT and CDR2 is YYEEEE in the germline V gene. The V segment lost 3 bases and the J segment 3 bases; nucleotides outside the gene matches: 3.

This clonotype was seen many times. CDR3 amino acids: CASSGQLETEAFF. Written as DNA, the CDR3 is TGTGCCAGCAGTGGACAGCTTGAAACTGAAGCTTTCTTT. V usage is TRBV2 and J usage is TRBJ1-1, with D possibly TRBD1 on 5 matching bases. The ends were cut back, 4 bases at V and 5 bases at J, with 11 bases in the middle. Germline V gene data show CDR1 as SNHLY and CDR2 as FYNNEI. The CDR3 is 13 amino acids. The whole variable domain, remainder taken from reference TRBV2 and TRBJ1-1, is EPEVTQTPSHQVTQMGQEVILRCVPISNHLYFYWYRQILGQKVEFLVSFYNNEISEKSEIFDDQFSVERPDGSNFTLKIRSTKLEDSAMYFCASSGQLETEAFFGQGTRLTVV.

This clonotype was seen a few times. This chain joins TRBV20-1 and TRBJ1-1, with a weak D call TRBD1 (6 bases). Germline CDR1 is DFQATT and CDR2 is SNEGSKA (reference sequence). The V gene lost 6 bases and the J gene lost 0 bases, with 14 bases spanning the gap. The CDR3 totals 14 residues. As DNA, the CDR3 is TGCAGTGCCCTCCGACAGGTTCTGAACACTGAAGCTTTCTTT. Its protein is CSALRQVLNTEAFF.

This chain uses TRBV9 with TRBJ1-1, with no clear D. Germline lookup yields CDR1 SGDLS and CDR2 YYNGEE. The ends were cut back, 3 bases at V and 4 bases at J, with 10 bases in the middle. The CDR3 runs to 13 residues. The CDR3 nucleotides are TGTGCCAGCAGCGCGGCGGGGTTCACTGAAGCTTTCTTT. The encoded protein is CASSAAGFTEAFF.